Listed here are 30 T cell receptor beta chains from one sample, sequenced in a study of CD8 T cells in ankylosing spondylitis. TCRdb reanalysed the 5' RACE reads using MiXCR and keeps one entry per CDR3 protein. The sample records fewer than 400,000 distinct CDR3 sequences, approximately 14% being singletons. The sample comprised blood, either unsorted or a sorted T cell fraction (not recorded which). The source is a male donor with ankylosing spondylitis or in good health (not recorded which).

The sample holds a few counts of this clonotype. V usage is TRBV3-1 and J usage is TRBJ2-1, with D hard to call. Germline V gives CDR1 LGHDT, CDR2 YNNKEL (reference sequence). CDR3 length: 18 amino acids. V lost 0 bases and J 4 bases, leaving 19 bases between the germline ends. CDR3 in DNA: TGTGCCAGCAGCCAAGATGGGGTAGTAACTACCAAATACAATGAGCAGTTCTTC. Protein product: CASSQDGVVTTKYNEQFF.

Ten or more counts support this clonotype. This chain uses TRBV12-3 or TRBV12-4 with TRBJ1-5, with a weak D call TRBD1 (5 bases). This CDR3 has 13 residues. V was shortened by 8 bases and J by 3 bases, with 11 bases between the two germline ends. The CDR3, as DNA: TGTGCCAGCCGGGGACTGAACAATCAGCCCCAGCATTTT. Translation: CASRGLNNQPQHF.

The chain carries TRBV9 and TRBJ2-5, with 14 bases aligning to TRBD2. The CDR3 has 15 amino acids. J lost 5 bases, V lost 4 bases, and 4 bases had no gene match. The germline CDR1 and CDR2 sequences are SGDLS and YYNGEE. The CDR3 protein is CASSPGTSGGETQYF. The DNA of the CDR3 is TGTGCCAGCAGCCCCGGGACTAGCGGGGGTGAGACCCAGTACTTC.

There are a few counts of this clonotype. This chain uses TRBV6-5 with TRBJ1-5; D uncertain. From germline, CDR1 is MNHEY and CDR2 SVGAGI. This CDR3 is built from 14 residues. V was cut by 3 bases and J by 6 bases, with 12 bases left in between. CDR3 bases: TGTGCCAGCAGTTATCCGGGGTTTGGTCAGCCCCAGCATTTT. Encoded protein: CASSYPGFGQPQHF.

This clonotype was picked up a small number of times. The rearrangement uses TRBV11-3 and TRBJ2-1, with a weak D call TRBD1 (6 bases). V lost 5 bases, J lost 9 bases, and 11 bases lay in between. There are 12 residues in the CDR3. Germline CDR1 SGHNT, CDR2 YENEEA. This CDR3 is CASSRQGGEQFF. CDR3 sequence (DNA): TGTGCCAGCAGCCGCCAAGGGGGTGAGCAGTTCTTC.

This clonotype was seen repeatedly, ten times or more. The rearrangement uses TRBV29-1 and TRBJ2-2, with D maybe TRBD2 (5 bases). The CDR3 is 13 amino acids. Deletions cut 4 bases from V and 9 bases from J, with 15 bases between. Germline V gives CDR1 SQVTM, CDR2 ANQGSEA. In nucleotides, the CDR3 is TGCAGCGTTGTCCTCATATCCGGGAGGGAGCTGTTTTTT. This encodes CSVVLISGRELFF.

V and J are TRBV27 and TRBJ2-2, with 11 positions matching TRBD2. The CDR3 has 16 residues. V was clipped by 3 bases and J by 5 bases; unmatched bases: 5. The germline CDR1 and CDR2 sequences are MNHEY and SMNVEV (reference sequence). The CDR3 coding sequence is TGTGCCAGCAGTTTTACTAGCGGGAGAGGTACCGGGGAGCTGTTTTTT. Protein: CASSFTSGRGTGELFF.

There are a few counts of this clonotype. The chain combines TRBV18 with TRBJ1-5; the match to TRBD1 covers 9 bases. This CDR3 region has 15 residues. Unmatched junction bases numbered 6, after V lost 2 bases and J lost 7 bases. Germline-derived CDR1 and CDR2 are KGHSH and LQKENI. The CDR3 loop reads CASSPSGQGNQPQHF. The CDR3 DNA reads TGTGCCAGCTCACCATCGGGACAGGGTAACCAGCCCCAGCATTTT.

J is TRBJ1-4 and V is TRBV5-1; D not resolved. Looked up from germline, CDR1 is SGHRS and CDR2 is YFSETQ. V was cut by 5 bases and J by 5 bases, with 10 bases left in between. The CDR3 runs 13 residues. CDR3 protein: CASSLDGNEKLFF. CDR3 coding DNA: TGCGCCAGCAGTCTGGACGGAAATGAAAAACTGTTTTTT.

The chain joins TRBV5-1 to TRBJ2-1, with D possibly TRBD1 on 6 matching bases. With 5 bases removed from V and 0 bases from J, the gap between germline ends came to 12 bases. The CDR3 has 15 residues. Germline values: CDR1 SGHRS, CDR2 YFSETQ. The CDR3 DNA reads as TGCGCCAGCAGTCTGACAGGTATCTCCTACAATGAGCAGTTCTTC. As protein: CASSLTGISYNEQFF.

The J gene is TRBJ2-6, the V gene TRBV14, with D possibly matching TRBD1 (6 bases). This CDR3 has 16 residues. Looked up from germline, CDR1 is SGHDN and CDR2 is FVKESK. The germline V and J ends were trimmed by 3 bases and 1 base, with 10 bases remaining between them. CDR3: CASSQPTGSGANVLTF. The CDR3 DNA follows: TGTGCCAGCAGCCAGCCGACAGGATCTGGGGCCAACGTCCTGACTTTC. Using reference TRBV14 and TRBJ2-6 for the parts outside the CDR3, the full variable domain is EAGVTQFPSHSVIEKGQTVTLRCDPISGHDNLYWYRRVMGKEIKFLLHFVKESKQDESGMPNNRFLAERTGGTYSTLKVQPAELEDSGVYFCASSQPTGSGANVLTFGAGSRLTVL.

This clonotype came up a few times. V gene TRBV18 combines with J gene TRBJ2-5; D call uncertain. This CDR3 contains 14 residues. V gave up 0 bases and J gave up 1 base, with 6 bases separating them. Germline V gives CDR1 KGHSH, CDR2 LQKENI. The CDR3 here is CASSPPSSQETQYF. The CDR3 region has the DNA TGTGCCAGCTCACCACCGTCTAGCCAAGAGACCCAGTACTTC. Together with reference TRBV18 and TRBJ2-5, the CDR3 gives the full variable domain: NAGVMQNPRHLVRRRGQEARLRCSPMKGHSHVYWYRQLPEEGLKFMVYLQKENIIDESGMPKERFSAEFPKEGPSILRIQQVVRGDSAAYFCASSPPSSQETQYFGPGTRLLVL.

V is TRBV12-3 or TRBV12-4 and J is TRBJ2-7; 7 nucleotides line up with TRBD1. The ends lost 8 bases at V and 2 bases at J; junction bases unmatched: 9. This CDR3 contains 14 residues. The CDR3 coding sequence is TGTGCCAGCGTGGCCCAGGACAGGCCCTACGAGCAGTACTTC. Translation gives CASVAQDRPYEQYF.

The chain employs TRBV12-3 or TRBV12-4 and TRBJ2-6, with D uncertain. With 10 bases removed from V and 0 bases from J, the gap between germline ends came to 7 bases. This CDR3 is 13 amino acids long. For the CDR3, the DNA is TGTGCCATCGCGGTCTCTGGGGCCAACGTCCTGACTTTC. This gives the protein CAIAVSGANVLTF.

This clonotype has more than one count but fewer than ten. V and J are TRBV27 and TRBJ1-5, with 9 positions matching TRBD1. Germline loops: CDR1 MNHEY, CDR2 SMNVEV (reference sequence). The trim removed 5 bases at V and 6 bases at J, leaving 5 bases unmatched. The CDR3 extends over 14 amino acids. CDR3 coding DNA: TGTGCCAGCAGTCCAGGGACAGGGTTTCAGCCCCAGCATTTT. Translation: CASSPGTGFQPQHF.

In its sample, this clonotype was seen a few times. V usage is TRBV5-1 and J usage is TRBJ2-6, with 7 bases aligning to TRBD1. J was trimmed by 9 bases and V by 5 bases; bases with no gene match: 5. The germline gives CDR1 SGHRS, CDR2 YFSETQ. The length of the CDR3 is 13 residues. The CDR3 reads CASRFGDSNVLTF. The CDR3 coding sequence is TGCGCCAGCAGATTTGGGGACAGCAACGTCCTGACTTTC.

This clonotype has a count of ten or more. J is TRBJ2-5 and V is TRBV12-3 or TRBV12-4; D may correspond to TRBD1 or TRBD2 (5 bases each). The CDR3 extends over 12 amino acids. Trimming left V 5 bases short and J 1 base short, with 5 bases between. The CDR3 region is CASSGGQETQYF. CDR3 nucleotide sequence: TGTGCCAGCAGTGGGGGCCAAGAGACCCAGTACTTC.

The chain recombines TRBV29-1 with TRBJ2-5; perhaps TRBD1 as D (6 bases). CDR1 and CDR2 from the germline V gene are SQVTM and ANQGSEA. Trimming removed 7 bases at V and 2 bases at J, with 14 bases between. The CDR3 has 13 amino acids. The CDR3 sequence: CSAVRGNQETQYF. CDR3 DNA: TGCAGCGCTGTAAGGGGGAATCAAGAGACCCAGTACTTC. The whole variable domain, filled in from reference TRBV29-1 and TRBJ2-5, reads SAVISQKPSRDICQRGTSLTIQCQVDSQVTMMFWYRQQPGQSLTLIATANQGSEATYESGFVIDKFPISRPNLTFSTLTVSNMSPEDSSIYLCSAVRGNQETQYFGPGTRLLVL.

This clonotype has just a few counts. This chain connects TRBV30 to TRBJ2-5; 8 bases line up with TRBD1. CDR3 size: 16 residues. The V gene's germline CDR1 is GTSNPN and CDR2 SVGIG (reference sequence). V gave up 1 base and J gave up 7 bases; unmatched junction bases: 14. The CDR3 DNA follows: TGTGCCTGGAGTGCGCACTTCCAGGGGGCGCAGGGGACCCAGTACTTC. It encodes CAWSAHFQGAQGTQYF.

This clonotype was recorded once. This sequence joins TRBV7-2 and TRBJ1-1; no clear D gene. Trimming removed 5 bases from V and 0 bases from J, with 10 bases in between. Germline CDR1 reads SGHTA; CDR2 reads FQGNSA. The CDR3 loop spans 14 amino acids. CDR3 residues: CASSPNGMNTEAFF. The CDR3 DNA follows: TGTGCCAGCAGCCCGAACGGAATGAACACTGAAGCTTTCTTT.

The V and J genes are TRBV20-1 and TRBJ2-1; D unclear. This CDR3 has 15 residues. Trimming shortened V by 3 bases and J by 6 bases, and 18 bases separated the two germline ends. Per germline, CDR1 DFQATT and CDR2 SNEGSKA (reference sequence). The CDR3, as DNA: TGCAGTGCTAGCGAACTCGGATGGTACGCCAATGAGCAGTTCTTC. It yields the protein CSASELGWYANEQFF.

This sequence joins TRBV7-9 and TRBJ1-2, with D unclear. The CDR3 is 15 residues long. In germline, CDR1 is SEHNR, CDR2 FQNEAQ (reference sequence). V was clipped by 1 base and J by 3 bases, with 12 bases between them. CDR3 amino acids: CASSLGRPADYGYTF. In nucleotides, the CDR3 is TGTGCCAGCAGCTTAGGGAGGCCAGCGGACTATGGCTACACCTTC.

This clonotype was observed a handful of times. V usage is TRBV12-3 or TRBV12-4 and J usage is TRBJ1-4; maybe TRBD1 (5 bases). The CDR3 is made up of 15 amino acids. Between the trimmed V and J ends, which lost 4 bases and 12 bases, there was a span of 21 bases. CDR3 DNA: TGTGCCAGCAGTTCCCTTGCCAGGAGCCTAGGGGAACTGTTTTTT. It codes for CASSSLARSLGELFF.

This clonotype was detected only a few times. This rearrangement joins TRBV9 to TRBJ1-4; 7 nucleotides line up with TRBD1. Germline V gene data show CDR1 as SGDLS and CDR2 as YYNGEE. V was clipped by 4 bases and J by 8 bases; unmatched bases: 11. This CDR3 region has 15 residues. CDR3 in amino acids: CASSTNQGGSEKLFF. Written as DNA, the CDR3 is TGTGCCAGCAGCACAAACCAGGGGGGAAGCGAAAAACTGTTTTTT.

This clonotype was seen a handful of times. The J gene is TRBJ2-1, the V gene TRBV12-3 or TRBV12-4; D ambiguous. The V gene lost 4 bases and the J gene lost 12 bases, with 10 bases spanning the gap. The CDR3 contains 11 residues. The CDR3 DNA is TGTGCCAGCAGTTCTACTAAAGGGCAGTTCTTC. Translated: CASSSTKGQFF.

This clonotype was counted at least ten times. This chain links TRBV4-1 with TRBJ2-7; no firm D call. V gave up 1 base and J gave up 4 bases, with 17 bases separating them. This CDR3 has 16 amino acids. Germline loops: CDR1 MGHRA, CDR2 YSYEKL. CDR3 region: CASSQVYAGELYEQYF. The CDR3 coding sequence is TGCGCCAGCAGCCAAGTATACGCAGGAGAACTGTACGAGCAGTACTTC.

This clonotype occurred many times. This chain uses TRBV25-1 with TRBJ1-1; a weak D match, TRBD1 (6 bases). This CDR3 region has 16 residues. CDR1 and CDR2 from the germline V gene are MGHDK and SYGVNS. V was pared by 3 bases and J by 0 bases, with 14 bases between. CDR3 region: CASSESRGVLNTEAFF. The CDR3 DNA reads as TGTGCCAGCAGTGAGTCTAGGGGGGTTTTGAACACTGAAGCTTTCTTT.

This clonotype was counted only a few times. This chain connects TRBV5-1 to TRBJ2-3, with no clear D. The CDR3 contains 15 residues. The V end lost 2 bases, the J end lost 0 bases, and 10 bases lay between the germline ends. Germline V lookup: CDR1 SGHRS, CDR2 YFSETQ. Written as DNA, the CDR3 is TGCGCCAGCAGCTTATTGGGCCATAGCACAGATACGCAGTATTTT. Translated, it gives CASSLLGHSTDTQYF. The full variable domain, its missing parts supplied by reference TRBV5-1 and TRBJ2-3, is KAGVTQTPRYLIKTRGQQVTLSCSPISGHRSVSWYQQTPGQGLQFLFEYFSETQRNKGNFPGRFSGRQFSNSRSEMNVSTLELGDSALYLCASSLLGHSTDTQYFGPGTRLTVL.

V usage is TRBV16 and J usage is TRBJ2-6; D gene uncertain. Deletions cut 4 bases from V and 0 bases from J, with 10 bases between. There are 16 residues in the CDR3. Germline V gene sequence: CDR1 KGHSY, CDR2 FQNENV. DNA for the CDR3: TGTGCCAGCAGCCCCTCCTATAGCTCTGGGGCCAACGTCCTGACTTTC. It translates to CASSPSYSSGANVLTF.

This clonotype was seen ten or more times. The V gene is TRBV2, the J gene TRBJ1-1; D is ambiguous. The CDR3 runs to 13 residues. CDR1 and CDR2 from the germline V gene are SNHLY and FYNNEI. V was clipped by 1 base and J by 1 base, with 4 bases between them. CDR3 DNA sequence: TGTGCCAGCAGTGAAGGAGGGAACACTGAAGCTTTCTTT. Its protein product is CASSEGGNTEAFF.